Listed below are T cell receptor beta chains from one sample, sequenced in a study of cytotoxic CD8 clonotypes in ibrutinib-treated CLL. Profiled with immunoSEQ multiplex PCR; TCRdb holds only in-frame clones, not every one. Among 65,000 to 85,000 clones listed, 75% to 95% were seen once. The input for sequencing was PBMCs, taken after 12 months of ibrutinib treatment. Receptor source: a human donor with chronic lymphocytic leukemia. The CDR3 runs from the conserved cysteine through the conserved F or W. Fields, in order: D gene, V gene, clone size, J gene, CDR3 DNA, CDR3 protein. The D gene is left open where the match is weak. Only some rows state a clone size, as once, few, many or a class for expanded clones.

NA	TRBV29-1	NA	TRBJ1-1	TGCAGCGTTGTGGGGCTATTGGACACTGAAGCTTTCTTT	CSVVGLLDTEAFF
NA	TRBV4-1	NA	TRBJ1-4	TGCGCCAGCAGCCAAGACGAGGGGAGTAATGAAAAACTGTTTTTT	CASSQDEGSNEKLFF
NA	TRBV23-1	NA	TRBJ2-2	TGCGCCAGCAACCTCCTGAACAAACAGGGCGGGGAGCTGTTTTTT	CASNLLNKQGGELFF
NA	TRBV10-3	once	TRBJ1-1	TGTGCCATCAAATCTTACCAGGGGACTGAAGCTTTCTTT	CAIKSYQGTEAFF
TRBD1	TRBV25-1	NA	TRBJ1-2	TGTGCCAGCAGTGAATACGCCGGACAGGGGGCTGGTGGCTACACCTTC	CASSEYAGQGAGGYTF
NA	TRBV4-3	NA	TRBJ1-4	TGCGCCAGCAGCCAAGGGGCCAGCTCGGGTGAAAAACTGTTTTTT	CASSQGASSGEKLFF
NA	TRBV11-2	once	TRBJ1-1	TGTGCCAGCAGCTTAGTATACAGGGAAAAAGCTTTCTTT	CASSLVYREKAFF
NA	TRBV19	NA	TRBJ1-3	TGTGCCAGTAGTCGTTCGGGAGATGGAAACACCATATATTTT	CASSRSGDGNTIYF
NA	TRBV29-1	NA	TRBJ1-1	TGCAGCGTTGCTAGGCCGAACACTGAAGCTTTCTTT	CSVARPNTEAFF
NA	TRBV7-2	NA	TRBJ2-7	TGTGCCAGCAGCATACAGGATGTATCCTACGAGCAGTACTTC	CASSIQDVSYEQYF
TRBD1	TRBV7-2	NA	TRBJ1-1	TGTGCCAGCAGCTTATCCCCGACGACAGGGGGCACTGAAGCTTTCTTT	CASSLSPTTGGTEAFF
TRBD1	TRBV12-5	NA	TRBJ1-1	TGTGCTAGTGGTTTTGGGGGACAGGATCGACGGGAAGCTTTCTTT	CASGFGGQDRREAFF
NA	TRBV27	NA	TRBJ1-1	TGTGCCAGCAGTTTAGGTACAGGGTTGGGGAATCGCGCTTTCTTT	CASSLGTGLGNRAFF
TRBD2	TRBV7-9	once	TRBJ2-1	TGTGCCAGCAGCTTTGATGGAGCGGGACCCTACAATGAGCAGTTCTTC	CASSFDGAGPYNEQFF
NA	TRBV7-9	few	TRBJ1-2	TGTGCCAGCAGCTTAGCCCAACAGGGCGGCGGCTACACCTTC	CASSLAQQGGGYTF
NA	TRBV9	NA	TRBJ2-1	TGTGCCAGCAGCGTATCGGAGGGTGAGCAGTTCTTC	CASSVSEGEQFF
NA	TRBV18	NA	TRBJ2-2	TGTGCCAGCTCACCAAAAACCGGGATAGACACCGGGGAGCTGTTTTTT	CASSPKTGIDTGELFF
NA	TRBV5-5	NA	TRBJ1-2	TGTGCCAGCAGCCCACGACCGGACGCTAACTATGGCTACACCTTC	CASSPRPDANYGYTF
NA	TRBV4-1	NA	TRBJ2-7	TGCGCCAGCAGCCCTCCCACTAGGTCCTACGAGCAGTACTTC	CASSPPTRSYEQYF
NA	TRBV5-4	once	TRBJ1-1	TGTGCCAGCAGCCGCGACGAGGTAGGCGGCACTGAAGCTTTCTTT	CASSRDEVGGTEAFF
NA	TRBV27	NA	TRBJ1-2	TGTGCCAGCAGTTTGGGACAATTCTATGGCTACACCTTC	CASSLGQFYGYTF
TRBD1	TRBV7-9	NA	TRBJ2-4	TGTGCCAGCAGCCAAGAACCGGGACAGGGCCGATTTAGCATTCAGTACTTC	CASSQEPGQGRFSIQYF
NA	TRBV28	once	TRBJ1-1	TGTGCCAGCAGCTACCACGGCGAAGGGTTAATAGAGAACACTGAAGCTTTCTTT	CASSYHGEGLIENTEAFF
TRBD1	TRBV29-1	NA	TRBJ2-5	TGCAGCGGCCAACGGACAGGGAGTGAGACCCAGTACTTC	CSGQRTGSETQYF
TRBD2	TRBV4-2	NA	TRBJ2-7	TGTGCCAGCAGCCGGGAGGGGAGGGGATCCTACGAGCAGTACTTC	CASSREGRGSYEQYF
NA	TRBV29-1	NA	TRBJ1-2	TGCAGCGTTGAAGCCCCAGCGGAGGGGGTTGACTATGGCTACACCTTC	CSVEAPAEGVDYGYTF
NA	TRBV4-1	NA	TRBJ2-1	TGCGCCAGCAGCCAAGTACGGGAGCTCTACAATGAGCAGTTCTTC	CASSQVRELYNEQFF
TRBD1	TRBV14	once	TRBJ2-7	TGTGCCAGCAGCCCCCTGGGACAGGGCGGCTCCTACGAGCAGTACTTC	CASSPLGQGGSYEQYF
NA	TRBV7-9	NA	TRBJ2-1	TGTGCCAGCAGCTTACTTCTCCAGCAATCCAATGAGCAGTTCTTC	CASSLLLQQSNEQFF
TRBD2	TRBV14	NA	TRBJ2-1	TGTGCCAGCAGCCCAACCCTCCCGGGACTAGCGGGAGGTCGATTCGGTGAGCAGTTCTTC	CASSPTLPGLAGGRFGEQFF
NA	TRBV29-1	NA	TRBJ2-2	TGCAGCGTCGGAGGGTCCGGGATAGCCGGGGAGCTGTTTTTT	CSVGGSGIAGELFF
TRBD1	TRBV29-1	NA	TRBJ2-2	TGCAGCGCTGGGGGGACAGGAGCGAACACCGGGGAGCTGTTTTTT	CSAGGTGANTGELFF
NA	TRBV5-1	NA	TRBJ2-3	TGCGCCAGCAGCTTCCTTGGGGGTGCAGATACGCAGTATTTT	CASSFLGGADTQYF
NA	TRBV9	NA	TRBJ1-1	TGTGCCAGCAGCGGGGACATCCTCATGAACACTGAAGCTTTCTTT	CASSGDILMNTEAFF
TRBD2	TRBV4-3	NA	TRBJ2-1	TGCGCCAGCAGCCAAGAATGGGGAGGGGAGCAGTTCTTC	CASSQEWGGEQFF
TRBD1	TRBV5-6	NA	TRBJ1-4	TGTGCCAGCAGCTCGTCAACAGGGGGCCCCGATGAAAAACTGTTTTTT	CASSSSTGGPDEKLFF
NA	TRBV19	NA	TRBJ2-5	TGTGCCAGTAGTATGGGTCAGCACCAAGAGACCCAGTACTTC	CASSMGQHQETQYF
NA	TRBV6-6	NA	TRBJ2-3	TGTGCCAGCAGTTACTTACCTAGCACAGATACGCAGTATTTT	CASSYLPSTDTQYF
NA	TRBV5-6	NA	TRBJ2-2	TGTGCCAGCAGCTTGGCCCGGAGAACTTACACCGGGGAGCTGTTTTTT	CASSLARRTYTGELFF
TRBD1	TRBV5-1	NA	TRBJ1-2	TGCGCCAGCAGCTTAGGGGACAGGCAAGGCTACACCTTC	CASSLGDRQGYTF
TRBD1	TRBV4-1	NA	TRBJ2-7	TGCGCCAGCAGCCAAGATGACAGGGCCGGATACGAGCAGTACTTC	CASSQDDRAGYEQYF
NA	TRBV2	NA	TRBJ2-7	TGTGCCAGCAGTGGGTACCGGAGCTCCTACGAGCAGTACTTC	CASSGYRSSYEQYF
TRBD2	TRBV19	NA	TRBJ2-1	TGTGCCAGTACCGACCCCGCACGCGGGAGGTTTCCGAATGAGCAGTTCTTC	CASTDPARGRFPNEQFF
NA	TRBV18	NA	TRBJ2-2	TGTGCCAGCTCACTCAGGGGATCGATGGACACCGGGGAGCTGTTTTTT	CASSLRGSMDTGELFF
NA	TRBV6-5	NA	TRBJ1-1	TGTGCCAGCAGTTCTCGACCGGGAGGGGCTTTCTTT	CASSSRPGGAFF
TRBD1	TRBV2	few	TRBJ1-5	TGTGCCAGCCGGACAGGGGATCTTCAGCCCCAGCATTTT	CASRTGDLQPQHF
NA	TRBV28	NA	TRBJ1-2	TGTGCCAGCAGCCCCACTTCGACATATAGCTACACCTTC	CASSPTSTYSYTF
NA	TRBV6-5	NA	TRBJ1-5	TGTGCCAGCAGACCCGGGGCCGGCGATCAGCCCCAGCATTTT	CASRPGAGDQPQHF
NA	TRBV7-2	NA	TRBJ1-5	TGTGCCAGCAGCTTAGTCACAGGGACGGGCAATCAGCCCCAGCATTTT	CASSLVTGTGNQPQHF
NA	TRBV28	NA	TRBJ1-5	TGTGCCAGCAGTTTATTGGTGGGTTTGCAGCCCCAGCATTTT	CASSLLVGLQPQHF
TRBD2	TRBV29-1	once	TRBJ2-1	TGCAGCGTCACGTTGAAAGTAGGAGCTAGCGGAAGCAATGAGCAGTTCTTC	CSVTLKVGASGSNEQFF
NA	TRBV6-6	NA	TRBJ2-3	TGTGCCAGCATGTCTGAAAGGGTCCTCACAGATACGCAGTATTTT	CASMSERVLTDTQYF
NA	TRBV5-1	NA	TRBJ1-1	TGCGCCAGCAAGTCGGGGATGAACACTGAAGCTTTCTTT	CASKSGMNTEAFF